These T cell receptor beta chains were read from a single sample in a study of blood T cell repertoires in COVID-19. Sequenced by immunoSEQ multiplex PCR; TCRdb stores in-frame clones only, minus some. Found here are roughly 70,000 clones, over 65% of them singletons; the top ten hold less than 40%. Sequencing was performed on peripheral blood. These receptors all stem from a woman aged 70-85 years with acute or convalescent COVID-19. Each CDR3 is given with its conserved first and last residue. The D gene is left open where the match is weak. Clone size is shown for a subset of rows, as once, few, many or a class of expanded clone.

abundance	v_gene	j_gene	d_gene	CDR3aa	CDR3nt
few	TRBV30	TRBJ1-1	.	CAASKGPDTEAFF	TGTGCCGCCTCGAAGGGGCCGGACACTGAAGCTTTCTTT
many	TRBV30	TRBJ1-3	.	CAWSVGGSGGNTIYF	TGTGCCTGGAGTGTTGGGGGGAGCGGCGGAAACACCATATATTTT
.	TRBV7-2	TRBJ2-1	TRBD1	CASSPRTGSGNEQFF	TGTGCCAGCAGCCCGAGGACAGGGTCAGGGAATGAGCAGTTCTTC
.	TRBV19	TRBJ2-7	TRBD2	CASMGTGQAGANEQYF	TGTGCCAGTATGGGGACGGGCCAGGCGGGAGCAAACGAGCAGTACTTC
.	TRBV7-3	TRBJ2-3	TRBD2	CASSLGGRTDTQYF	TGTGCCAGCAGCTTGGGCGGGAGAACAGATACGCAGTATTTT
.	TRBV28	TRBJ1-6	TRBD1	CASSPGTRGYNSPLHF	TGTGCCAGCAGTCCAGGGACCAGGGGGTATAATTCACCCCTCCACTTT
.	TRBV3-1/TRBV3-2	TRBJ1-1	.	CASSRQAMNTEAFF	TGTGCCAGCAGTCGACAGGCCATGAACACTGAAGCTTTCTTT
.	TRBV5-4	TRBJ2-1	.	CASSLAGRAAVDEQFF	TGTGCCAGCAGCTTGGCCGGGAGAGCGGCTGTGGATGAGCAGTTCTTC
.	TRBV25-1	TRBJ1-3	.	CAMFEGVSGNTIYF	TGTGCCATGTTTGAGGGGGTTTCAGGAAACACCATATATTTT
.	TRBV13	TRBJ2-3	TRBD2	CASSFLAGGVTDTQYF	TGTGCCAGCAGCTTCCTAGCGGGGGGGGTCACAGATACGCAGTATTTT
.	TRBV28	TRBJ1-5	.	CASSLFSGGGVGQPQHF	TGTGCCAGCAGTTTATTTTCGGGGGGTGGGGTAGGTCAGCCCCAGCATTTT
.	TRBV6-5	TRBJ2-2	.	CASRTGTNTGELFF	TGTGCCAGCAGAACCGGGACGAACACCGGGGAGCTGTTTTTT
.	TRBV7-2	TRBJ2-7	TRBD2	CASSSQREGKQYF	TGTGCCAGCAGCTCTCAGCGGGAGGGTAAGCAGTACTTC
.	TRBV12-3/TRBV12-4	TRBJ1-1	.	CASSWGRDTEAFF	TGTGCCAGCAGTTGGGGGAGGGACACTGAAGCTTTCTTT
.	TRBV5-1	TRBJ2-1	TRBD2	CASSLRLAGGSYNEQFF	TGCGCCAGCAGCTTGCGCCTAGCGGGGGGGTCCTACAATGAGCAGTTCTTC
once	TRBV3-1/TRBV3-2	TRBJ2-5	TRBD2	CASSPTGLAGGPNQQETQYF	TGTGCCAGCAGCCCAACCGGACTAGCGGGGGGGCCGAACCAACAAGAGACCCAGTACTTC
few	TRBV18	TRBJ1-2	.	CASSPEVGYTF	TGTGCCAGCTCACCTGAGGTTGGCTACACCTTC
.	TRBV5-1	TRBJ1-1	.	CASSLQGIGDTEAFF	TGCGCCAGCAGCCTGCAGGGGATTGGGGACACTGAAGCTTTCTTT